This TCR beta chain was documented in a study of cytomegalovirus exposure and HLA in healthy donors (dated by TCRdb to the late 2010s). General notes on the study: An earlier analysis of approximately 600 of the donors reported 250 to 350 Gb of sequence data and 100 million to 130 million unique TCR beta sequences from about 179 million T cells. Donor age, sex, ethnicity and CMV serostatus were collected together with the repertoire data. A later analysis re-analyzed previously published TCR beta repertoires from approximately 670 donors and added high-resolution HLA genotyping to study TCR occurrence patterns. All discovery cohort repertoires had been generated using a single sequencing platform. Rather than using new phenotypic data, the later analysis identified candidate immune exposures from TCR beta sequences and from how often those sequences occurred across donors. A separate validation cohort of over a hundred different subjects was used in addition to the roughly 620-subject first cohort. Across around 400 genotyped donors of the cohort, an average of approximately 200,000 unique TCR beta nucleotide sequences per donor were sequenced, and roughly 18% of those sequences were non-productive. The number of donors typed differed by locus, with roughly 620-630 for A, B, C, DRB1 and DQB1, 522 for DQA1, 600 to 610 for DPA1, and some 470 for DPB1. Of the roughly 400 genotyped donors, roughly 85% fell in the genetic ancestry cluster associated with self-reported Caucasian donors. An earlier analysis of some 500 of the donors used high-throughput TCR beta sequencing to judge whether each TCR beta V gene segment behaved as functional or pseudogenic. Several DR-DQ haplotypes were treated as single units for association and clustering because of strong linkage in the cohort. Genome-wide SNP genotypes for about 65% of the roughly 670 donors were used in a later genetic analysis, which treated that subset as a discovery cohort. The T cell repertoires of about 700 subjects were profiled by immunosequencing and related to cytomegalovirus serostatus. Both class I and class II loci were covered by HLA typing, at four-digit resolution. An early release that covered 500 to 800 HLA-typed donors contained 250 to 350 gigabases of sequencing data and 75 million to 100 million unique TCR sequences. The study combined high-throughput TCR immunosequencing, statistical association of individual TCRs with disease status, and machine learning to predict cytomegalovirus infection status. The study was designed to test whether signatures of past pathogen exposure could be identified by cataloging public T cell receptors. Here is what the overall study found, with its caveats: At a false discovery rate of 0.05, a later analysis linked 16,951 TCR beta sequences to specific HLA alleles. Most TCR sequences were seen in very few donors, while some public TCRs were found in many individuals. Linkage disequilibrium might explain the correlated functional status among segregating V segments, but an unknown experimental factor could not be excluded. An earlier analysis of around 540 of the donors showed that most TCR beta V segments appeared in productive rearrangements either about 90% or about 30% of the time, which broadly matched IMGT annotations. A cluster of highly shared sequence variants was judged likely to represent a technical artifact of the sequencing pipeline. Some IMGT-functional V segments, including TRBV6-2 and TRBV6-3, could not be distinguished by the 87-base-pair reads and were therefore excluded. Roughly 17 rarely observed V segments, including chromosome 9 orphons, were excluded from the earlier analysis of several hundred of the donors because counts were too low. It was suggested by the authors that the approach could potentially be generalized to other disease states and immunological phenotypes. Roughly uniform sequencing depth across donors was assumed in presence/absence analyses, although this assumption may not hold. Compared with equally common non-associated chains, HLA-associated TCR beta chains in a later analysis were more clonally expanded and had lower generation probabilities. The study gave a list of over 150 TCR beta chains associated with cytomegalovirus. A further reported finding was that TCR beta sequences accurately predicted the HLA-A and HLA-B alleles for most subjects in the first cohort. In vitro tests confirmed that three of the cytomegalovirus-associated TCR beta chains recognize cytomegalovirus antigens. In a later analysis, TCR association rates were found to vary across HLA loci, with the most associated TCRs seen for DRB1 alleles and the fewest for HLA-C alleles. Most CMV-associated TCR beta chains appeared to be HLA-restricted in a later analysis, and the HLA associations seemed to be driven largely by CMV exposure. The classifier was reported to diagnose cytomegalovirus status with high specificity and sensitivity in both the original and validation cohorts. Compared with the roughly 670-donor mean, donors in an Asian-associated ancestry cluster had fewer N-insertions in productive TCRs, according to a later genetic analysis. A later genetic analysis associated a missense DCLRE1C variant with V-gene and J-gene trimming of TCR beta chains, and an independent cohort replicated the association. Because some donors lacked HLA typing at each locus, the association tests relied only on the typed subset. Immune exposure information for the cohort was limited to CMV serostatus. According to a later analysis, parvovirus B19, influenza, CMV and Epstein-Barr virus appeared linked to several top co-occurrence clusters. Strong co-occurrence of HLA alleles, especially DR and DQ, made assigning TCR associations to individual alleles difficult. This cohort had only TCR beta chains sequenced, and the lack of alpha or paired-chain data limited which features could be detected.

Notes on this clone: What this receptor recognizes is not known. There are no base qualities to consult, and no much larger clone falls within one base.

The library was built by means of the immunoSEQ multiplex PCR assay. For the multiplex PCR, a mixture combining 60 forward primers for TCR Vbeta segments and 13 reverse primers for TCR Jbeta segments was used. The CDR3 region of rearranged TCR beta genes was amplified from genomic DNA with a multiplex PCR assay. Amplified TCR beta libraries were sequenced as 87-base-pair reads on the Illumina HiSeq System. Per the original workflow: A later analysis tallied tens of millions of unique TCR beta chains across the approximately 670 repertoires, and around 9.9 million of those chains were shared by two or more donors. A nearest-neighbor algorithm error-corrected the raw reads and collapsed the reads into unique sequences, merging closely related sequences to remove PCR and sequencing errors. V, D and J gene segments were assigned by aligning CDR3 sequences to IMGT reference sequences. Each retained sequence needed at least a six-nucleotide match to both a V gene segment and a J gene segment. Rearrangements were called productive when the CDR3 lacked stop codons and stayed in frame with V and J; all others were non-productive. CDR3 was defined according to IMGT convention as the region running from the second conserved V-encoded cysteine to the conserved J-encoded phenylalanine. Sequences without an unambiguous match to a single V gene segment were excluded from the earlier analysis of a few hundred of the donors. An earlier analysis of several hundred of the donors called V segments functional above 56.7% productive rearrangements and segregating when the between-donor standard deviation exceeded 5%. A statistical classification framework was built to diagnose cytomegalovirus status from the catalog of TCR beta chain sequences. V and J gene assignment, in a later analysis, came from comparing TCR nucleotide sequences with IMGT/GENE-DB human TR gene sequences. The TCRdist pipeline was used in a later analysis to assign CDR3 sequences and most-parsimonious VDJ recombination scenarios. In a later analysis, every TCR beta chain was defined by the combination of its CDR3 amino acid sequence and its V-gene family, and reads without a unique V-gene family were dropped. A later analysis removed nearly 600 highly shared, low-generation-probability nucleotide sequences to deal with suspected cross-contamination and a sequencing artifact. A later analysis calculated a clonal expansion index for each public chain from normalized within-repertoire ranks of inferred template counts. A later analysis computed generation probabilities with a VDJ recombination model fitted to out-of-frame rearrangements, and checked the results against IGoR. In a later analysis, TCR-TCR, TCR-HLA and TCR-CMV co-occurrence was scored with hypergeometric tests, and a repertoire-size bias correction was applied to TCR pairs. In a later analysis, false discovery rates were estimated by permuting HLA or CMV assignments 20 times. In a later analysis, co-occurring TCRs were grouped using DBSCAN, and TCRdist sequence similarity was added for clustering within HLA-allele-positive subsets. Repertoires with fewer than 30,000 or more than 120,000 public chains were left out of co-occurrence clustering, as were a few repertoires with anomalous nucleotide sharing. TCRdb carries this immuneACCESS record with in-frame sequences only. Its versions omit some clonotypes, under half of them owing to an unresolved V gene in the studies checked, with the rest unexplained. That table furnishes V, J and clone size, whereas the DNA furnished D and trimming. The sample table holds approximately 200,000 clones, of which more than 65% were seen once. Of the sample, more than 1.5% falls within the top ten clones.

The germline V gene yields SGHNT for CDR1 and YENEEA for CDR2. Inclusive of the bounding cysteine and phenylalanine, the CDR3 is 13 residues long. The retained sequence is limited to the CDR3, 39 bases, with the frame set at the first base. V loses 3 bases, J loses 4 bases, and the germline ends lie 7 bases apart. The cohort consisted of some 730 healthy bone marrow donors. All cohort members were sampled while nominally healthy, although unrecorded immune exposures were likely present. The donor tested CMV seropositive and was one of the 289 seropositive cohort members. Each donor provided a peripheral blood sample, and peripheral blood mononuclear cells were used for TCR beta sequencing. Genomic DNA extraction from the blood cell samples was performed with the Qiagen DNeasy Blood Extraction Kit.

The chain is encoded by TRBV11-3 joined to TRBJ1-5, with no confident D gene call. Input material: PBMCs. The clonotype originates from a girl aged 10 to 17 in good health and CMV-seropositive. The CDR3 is CASSLFQNQPQHF. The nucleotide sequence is TGTGCCAGCAGCTTGTTCCAGAATCAGCCCCAGCATTTT.